The next 10 T cell receptor beta chains were all read from a single sample in a study of vaccination effects on CD4 cells after COVID-19 (dated by TCRdb to the early 2020s). For these receptors, no antigen is known. The library relied on the immunoSEQ multiplex PCR assay. The table was pulled from immuneACCESS by TCRdb, which kept in-frame rearrangements only. Such tables lose some clones; where checked, under half of the loss comes from unresolved V genes, and the rest has no known cause. The table for this sample lists tens of thousands of clones; roughly 73% of them were counted only once. The ten largest clones capture 8% to 13% of the sample. After less than 13 days of culture, CD4+ T cells were isolated with the EasySep CD4+ T cell isolation kit. This specimen was CD4+ T cells from PBMCs cultured without peptide, taken before COVID-19 vaccination. These receptors all come from a human donor who received a COVID-19 vaccine.

The V gene is TRBV12-3 or TRBV12-4, the J gene TRBJ1-5, with TRBD1 as a possible D gene (5 bases). V was clipped by 5 bases and J by 5 bases, with 10 bases between them. The CDR3 runs 13 residues. The CDR3, as DNA: TGTGCCAGCAGTCCAGGGTATGATCAGCCCCAGCATTTT. Its protein product is CASSPGYDQPQHF.

The chain couples TRBV6-6 to TRBJ2-7; 7 bases map to TRBD2. The J segment lost 6 bases and the V segment lost 6 bases, leaving 26 bases of the junction unmatched. The germline CDR1 and CDR2 sequences are MNHNY and SVGAGI (reference sequence). This CDR3 contains 19 residues. CDR3 DNA sequence: TGTGCCAGCAGCTATTTGGAGGGAGGGGCGAGCAGTACTTGGGGCGAGCAGTACTTC. Its protein product is CASSYLEGGASSTWGEQYF.

In this sample, this clone turned up a few times. This chain joins TRBV4-2 and TRBJ1-2, with a tentative D call TRBD1 (5 bases). There are 14 residues in the CDR3. V lost 1 base and J 3 bases, leaving 9 bases between the germline ends. The germline gives CDR1 LGHNA, CDR2 YNFKEQ. The CDR3: CASSQAGTDYGYTF. CDR3 in DNA: TGTGCCAGCAGCCAAGCCGGGACGGACTATGGCTACACCTTC.

The gene calls are TRBV3-1 (or the pseudogene TRBV3-2) and TRBJ1-6; 8 bases are shared with TRBD1. The CDR3 is 17 amino acids. Per the germline V gene, CDR1 is LGHDT and CDR2 is YNNKEL (reference sequence). The trim removed 2 bases at V and 10 bases at J, leaving 13 bases unmatched. As DNA, the CDR3 is TGTGCCAGCAGCCAAAGGGCCCTCAGGGGGCGCCGGTCACCCCTCCACTTT. Translated, it gives CASSQRALRGRRSPLHF.

This chain uses TRBV6-1 with TRBJ1-2; D call uncertain. V was shortened by 2 bases and J by 4 bases, with 11 bases between the two germline ends. The germline CDR1 and CDR2 sequences are MNHNS and SASEGT. The length of the CDR3 is 14 residues. DNA of the CDR3: TGTGCCAGCAGTGAAAGCCCGGGCTTCTATGGCTACACCTTC. This encodes CASSESPGFYGYTF.

The V call is TRBV5-5, the J call TRBJ1-5; the D gene is possibly TRBD1 (6 bases). The CDR3 is 15 residues long. CDR1 is SGHKS and CDR2 is YYEKEE in the germline V gene (reference sequence). Trimming took 2 bases from V and 1 from J, leaving 10 bases between them. The CDR3 DNA sequence: TGTGCCAGCAGCTTCTGGGGGCGGAGCAATCAGCCCCAGCATTTT. Its protein is CASSFWGRSNQPQHF.

This clone was observed a handful of times. This chain joins TRBV7-2 and TRBJ2-2; TRBD1 matches 7 bases. The CDR3 is made up of 14 amino acids. J gave up 5 bases and V 5 bases, and 5 bases lay outside the gene matches. CDR1 is SGHTA and CDR2 is FQGNSA in the germline V gene. CDR3 sequence (DNA): TGTGCCAGCAGCGGACAGGCCGGGACCGGGGAGCTGTTTTTT. The encoded protein is CASSGQAGTGELFF.

This clone was seen once. The V and J genes are TRBV6-5 and TRBJ1-1; no clear D gene. The CDR3 runs to 13 residues. Germline loops: CDR1 MNHEY, CDR2 SVGAGI. Trimming cost V 5 bases and J 1 base, with 8 bases left between them. CDR3 in DNA: TGTGCCAGCAGTCACGACGGGAACACTGAAGCTTTCTTT. Protein sequence: CASSHDGNTEAFF.

This chain joins TRBV9 and TRBJ1-6; 7 bases fit TRBD1. The trim removed 4 bases at V and 5 bases at J, leaving 3 bases unmatched. This CDR3 has 14 residues. CDR1 is SGDLS, CDR2 YYNGEE, per germline. CDR3 sequence (DNA): TGTGCCAGCAGCCCTGGGACAGATAATTCACCCCTCCACTTT. It is translated as CASSPGTDNSPLHF.

The chain combines TRBV3-1 (or the pseudogene TRBV3-2) with TRBJ2-2; TRBD1 aligns across 9 bases. Germline V CDR1 and CDR2: LGHDT, YNNKEL (reference sequence). The CDR3 is made up of 17 amino acids. The V segment lost 1 base and the J segment 6 bases; nucleotides outside the gene matches: 9. DNA of the CDR3: TGTGCCAGCAGCCAAGGGGTAGGGACAGGGATCGCCGGGGAGCTGTTTTTT. Its protein is CASSQGVGTGIAGELFF.